The present T cell receptor (beta chain) was sequenced within a study of cytomegalovirus exposure and HLA in healthy donors. V was cut by 5 bases and J by 0 bases, with 16 bases left in between. This CDR3 contains 17 residues. From germline, CDR1 is SEHNR and CDR2 FQNEAQ (reference sequence). Generated by immunoSEQ multiplex PCR, the TCRdb table keeps only in-frame clones and is missing some. The profile shows some 49,000 clones, about 93% of them singletons. The specimen was PBMCs. The origin of this receptor is a woman under 30 in good health and CMV-seropositive. The V gene is TRBV7-9, the J gene TRBJ1-4; D unresolved. CDR3 protein: CASSRERGGSTNEKLFF. The CDR3 nucleotides are TGTGCCAGCAGCAGGGAACGGGGTGGGTCAACTAATGAAAAACTGTTTTTT.